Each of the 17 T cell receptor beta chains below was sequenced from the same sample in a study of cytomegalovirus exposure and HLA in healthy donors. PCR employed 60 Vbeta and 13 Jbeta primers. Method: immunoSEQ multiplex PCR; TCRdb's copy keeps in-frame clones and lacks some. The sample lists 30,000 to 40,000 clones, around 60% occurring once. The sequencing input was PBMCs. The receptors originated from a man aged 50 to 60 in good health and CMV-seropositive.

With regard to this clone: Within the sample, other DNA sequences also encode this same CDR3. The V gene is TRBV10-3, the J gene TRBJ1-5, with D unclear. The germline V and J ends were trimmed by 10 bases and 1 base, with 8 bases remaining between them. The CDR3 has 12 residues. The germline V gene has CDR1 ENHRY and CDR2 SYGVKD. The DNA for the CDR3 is TGTGCCACCGCGTCCAGCAATCAGCCCCAGCATTTT. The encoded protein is CATASSNQPQHF.

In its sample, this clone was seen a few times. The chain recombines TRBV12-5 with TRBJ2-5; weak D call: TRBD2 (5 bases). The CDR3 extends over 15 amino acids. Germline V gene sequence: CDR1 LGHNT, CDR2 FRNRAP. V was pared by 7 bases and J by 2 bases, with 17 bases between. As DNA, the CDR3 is TGTGCTAGTGCCCTAACTGTAGCGAAACAAGAGACCCAGTACTTC. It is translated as CASALTVAKQETQYF.

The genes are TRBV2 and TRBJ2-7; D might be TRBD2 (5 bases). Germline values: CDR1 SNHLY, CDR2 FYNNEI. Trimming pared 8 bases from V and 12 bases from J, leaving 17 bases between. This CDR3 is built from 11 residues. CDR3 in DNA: TGTGCCAGCTCTGAGGCGGGCGGTAGGTACTTC. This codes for CASSEAGGRYF.

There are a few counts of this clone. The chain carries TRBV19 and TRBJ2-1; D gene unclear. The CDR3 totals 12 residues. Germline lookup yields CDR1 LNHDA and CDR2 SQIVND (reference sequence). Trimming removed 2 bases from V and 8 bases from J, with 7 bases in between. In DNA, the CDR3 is TGTGCCAGTAGTATAAGTGCGGATGAGCAGTTCTTC. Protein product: CASSISADEQFF.

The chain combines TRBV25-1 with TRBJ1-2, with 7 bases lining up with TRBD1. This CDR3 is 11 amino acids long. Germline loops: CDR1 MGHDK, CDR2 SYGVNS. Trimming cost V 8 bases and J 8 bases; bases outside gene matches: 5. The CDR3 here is CASGTGVGYTF. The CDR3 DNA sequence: TGTGCCAGCGGTACAGGGGTAGGCTACACCTTC.

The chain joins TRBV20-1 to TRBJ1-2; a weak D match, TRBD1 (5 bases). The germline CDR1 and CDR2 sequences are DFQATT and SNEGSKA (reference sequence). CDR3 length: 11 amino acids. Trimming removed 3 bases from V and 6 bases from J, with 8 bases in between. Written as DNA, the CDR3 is TGCAGTGCTAGCAGGGCTGATGGCTACACCTTC. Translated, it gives CSASRADGYTF.

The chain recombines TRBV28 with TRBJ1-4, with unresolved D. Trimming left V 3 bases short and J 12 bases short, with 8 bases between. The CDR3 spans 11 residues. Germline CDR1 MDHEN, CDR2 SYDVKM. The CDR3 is CASSFGMELFF. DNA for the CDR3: TGTGCCAGCAGTTTCGGTATGGAACTGTTTTTT. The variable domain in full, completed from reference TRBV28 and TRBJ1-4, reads DVKVTQSSRYLVKRTGEKVFLECVQDMDHENMFWYRQDPGLGLRLIYFSYDVKMKEKGDIPEGYSVSREKKERFSLILESASTNQTSMYLCASSFGMELFFGSGTQLSVL.

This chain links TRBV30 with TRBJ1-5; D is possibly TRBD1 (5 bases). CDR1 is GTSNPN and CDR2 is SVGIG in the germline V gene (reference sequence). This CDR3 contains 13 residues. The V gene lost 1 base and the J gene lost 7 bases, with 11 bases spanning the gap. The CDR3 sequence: CAWSGQLGQPQHF. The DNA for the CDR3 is TGTGCCTGGAGTGGACAGTTGGGCCAGCCCCAGCATTTT.

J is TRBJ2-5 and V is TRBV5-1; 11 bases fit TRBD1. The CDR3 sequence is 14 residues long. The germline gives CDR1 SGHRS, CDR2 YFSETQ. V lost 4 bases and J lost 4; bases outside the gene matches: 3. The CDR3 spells CASSIGTGGETQYF. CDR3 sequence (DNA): TGCGCCAGCAGCATAGGGACAGGGGGAGAGACCCAGTACTTC.

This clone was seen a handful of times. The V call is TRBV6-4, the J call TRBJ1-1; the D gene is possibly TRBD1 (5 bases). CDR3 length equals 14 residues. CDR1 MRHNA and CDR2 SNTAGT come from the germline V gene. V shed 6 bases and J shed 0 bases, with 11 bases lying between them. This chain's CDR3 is CASRVTEMNTEAFF. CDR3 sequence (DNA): TGTGCCAGCAGGGTGACAGAAATGAACACTGAAGCTTTCTTT.

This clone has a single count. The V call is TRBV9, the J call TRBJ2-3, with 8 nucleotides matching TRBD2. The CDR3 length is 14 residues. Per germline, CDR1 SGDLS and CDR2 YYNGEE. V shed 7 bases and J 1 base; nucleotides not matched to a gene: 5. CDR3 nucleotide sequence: TGTGCCAGCGGCAGCGGGGGCCGCACAGATACGCAGTATTTT. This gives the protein CASGSGGRTDTQYF.

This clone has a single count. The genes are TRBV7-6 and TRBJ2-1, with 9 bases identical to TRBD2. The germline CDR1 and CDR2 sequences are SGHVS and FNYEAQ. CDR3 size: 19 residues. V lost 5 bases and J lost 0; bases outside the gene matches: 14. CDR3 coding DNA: TGTGCCAGCAGCCCCGGTCTGGTTAGCGGGGGCCGCTCCTACAATGAGCAGTTCTTC. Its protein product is CASSPGLVSGGRSYNEQFF.

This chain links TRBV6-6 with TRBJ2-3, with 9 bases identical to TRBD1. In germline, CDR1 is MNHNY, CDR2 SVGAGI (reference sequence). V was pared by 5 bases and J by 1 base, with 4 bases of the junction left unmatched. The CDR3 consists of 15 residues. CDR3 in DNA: TGTGCCAGCAGTAACCGACAGGGGGGCACAGATACGCAGTATTTT. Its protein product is CASSNRQGGTDTQYF.

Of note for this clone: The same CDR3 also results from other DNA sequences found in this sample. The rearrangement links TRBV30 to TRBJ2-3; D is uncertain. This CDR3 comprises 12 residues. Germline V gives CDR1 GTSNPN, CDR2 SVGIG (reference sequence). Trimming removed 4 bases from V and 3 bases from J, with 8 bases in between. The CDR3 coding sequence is TGTGCCTGGAATCCGGGTACAGATACGCAGTATTTT. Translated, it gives CAWNPGTDTQYF.

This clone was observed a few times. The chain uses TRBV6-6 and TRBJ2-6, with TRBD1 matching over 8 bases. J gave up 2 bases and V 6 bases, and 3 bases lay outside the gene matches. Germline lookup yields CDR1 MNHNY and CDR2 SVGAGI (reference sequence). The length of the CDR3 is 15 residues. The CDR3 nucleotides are TGTGCCAGCAGAATACAGGGGGCTGGGGCCAACGTCCTGACTTTC. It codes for CASRIQGAGANVLTF.

CDR3 nucleotides: TGCAGCGTAGCCCAATCCGGGATGGATACGCAGTATTTT. This gives the protein CSVAQSGMDTQYF. V is TRBV29-1 and J is TRBJ2-3; D perhaps matches TRBD2 (5 bases). Trimming took off 6 bases at V and 6 bases at J, with 16 bases between the two ends. From germline, CDR1 is SQVTM and CDR2 ANQGSEA. The CDR3 is 13 residues long.

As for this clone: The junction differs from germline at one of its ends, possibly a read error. CDR3 amino acids: CASSSQGGTGELFF. The CDR3 DNA is TGTGCTAGCAGCTCTCAAGGAGGCACCGGGGAGCTGTTTTTT. The chain has TRBV7-7 and TRBJ2-2; TRBD2 might be the D (5 bases). Germline-derived CDR1 and CDR2 are SSHAT and FNYEAQ (reference sequence). This CDR3 is built from 14 residues.